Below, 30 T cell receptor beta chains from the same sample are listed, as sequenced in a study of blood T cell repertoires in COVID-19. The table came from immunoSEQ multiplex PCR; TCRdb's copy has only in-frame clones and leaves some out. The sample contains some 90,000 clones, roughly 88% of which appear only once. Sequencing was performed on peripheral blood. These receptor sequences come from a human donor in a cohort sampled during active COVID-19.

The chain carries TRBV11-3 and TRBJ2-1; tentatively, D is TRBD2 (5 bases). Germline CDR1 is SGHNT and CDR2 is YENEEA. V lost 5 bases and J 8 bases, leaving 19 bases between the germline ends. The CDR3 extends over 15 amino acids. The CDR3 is CASSTRTGLGDEQFF. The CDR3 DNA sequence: TGTGCCAGCAGCACAAGGACTGGACTTGGGGATGAGCAGTTCTTC.

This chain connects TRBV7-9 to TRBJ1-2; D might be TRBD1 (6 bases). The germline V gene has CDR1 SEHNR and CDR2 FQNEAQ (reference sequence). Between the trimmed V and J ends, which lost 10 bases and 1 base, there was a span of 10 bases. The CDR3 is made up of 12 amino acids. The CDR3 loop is CATNRVNYGYTF. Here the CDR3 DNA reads TGTGCCACGAACAGGGTTAACTATGGCTACACCTTC.

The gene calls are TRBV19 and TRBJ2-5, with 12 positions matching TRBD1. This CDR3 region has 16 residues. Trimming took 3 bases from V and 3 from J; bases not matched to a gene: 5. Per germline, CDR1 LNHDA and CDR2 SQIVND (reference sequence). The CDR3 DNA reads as TGTGCCAGTAGTATTGGTGGGACAGGGGGCGAAGAGACCCAGTACTTC. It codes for CASSIGGTGGEETQYF.

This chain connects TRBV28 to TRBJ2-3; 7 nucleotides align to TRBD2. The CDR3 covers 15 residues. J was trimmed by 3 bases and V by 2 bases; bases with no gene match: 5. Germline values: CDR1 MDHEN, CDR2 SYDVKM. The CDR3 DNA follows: TGTGCCAGCAGTTTAGCGGGAGTGAAGACAGATACGCAGTATTTT. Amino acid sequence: CASSLAGVKTDTQYF.

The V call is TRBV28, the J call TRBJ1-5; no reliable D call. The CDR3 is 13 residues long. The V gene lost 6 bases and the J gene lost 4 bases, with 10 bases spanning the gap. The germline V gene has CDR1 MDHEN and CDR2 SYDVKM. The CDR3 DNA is TGTGCCAGCAGCGGAGGCGGGAATCAGCCCCAGCATTTT. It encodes CASSGGGNQPQHF. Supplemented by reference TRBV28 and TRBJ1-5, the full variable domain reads DVKVTQSSRYLVKRTGEKVFLECVQDMDHENMFWYRQDPGLGLRLIYFSYDVKMKEKGDIPEGYSVSREKKERFSLILESASTNQTSMYLCASSGGGNQPQHFGDGTRLSIL.

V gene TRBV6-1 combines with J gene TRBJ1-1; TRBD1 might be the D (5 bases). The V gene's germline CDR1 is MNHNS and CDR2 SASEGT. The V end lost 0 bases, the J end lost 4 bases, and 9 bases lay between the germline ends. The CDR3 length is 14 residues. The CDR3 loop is CASSEAWGGTEAFF. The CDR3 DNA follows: TGTGCCAGCAGTGAAGCTTGGGGGGGCACTGAAGCTTTCTTT.

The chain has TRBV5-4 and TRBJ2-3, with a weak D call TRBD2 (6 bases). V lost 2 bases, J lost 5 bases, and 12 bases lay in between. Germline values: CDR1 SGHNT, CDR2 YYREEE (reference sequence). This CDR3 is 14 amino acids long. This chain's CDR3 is CASSFGGSGDTQYF. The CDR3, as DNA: TGTGCCAGCAGCTTCGGGGGAAGTGGAGATACGCAGTATTTT.

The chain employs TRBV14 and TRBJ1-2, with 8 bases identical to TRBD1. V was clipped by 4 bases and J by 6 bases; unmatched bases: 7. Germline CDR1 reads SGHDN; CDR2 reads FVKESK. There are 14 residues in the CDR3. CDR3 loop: CASSRTGMVHGYTF. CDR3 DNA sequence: TGTGCCAGCAGCCGGACAGGGATGGTGCATGGCTACACCTTC. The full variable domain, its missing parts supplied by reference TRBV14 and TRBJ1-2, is EAGVTQFPSHSVIEKGQTVTLRCDPISGHDNLYWYRRVMGKEIKFLLHFVKESKQDESGMPNNRFLAERTGGTYSTLKVQPAELEDSGVYFCASSRTGMVHGYTFGSGTRLTVV.

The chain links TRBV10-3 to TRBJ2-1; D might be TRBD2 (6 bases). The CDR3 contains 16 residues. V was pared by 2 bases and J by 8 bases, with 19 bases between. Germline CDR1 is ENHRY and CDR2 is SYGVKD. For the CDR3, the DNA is TGTGCCATCAGTGAGAAAGCAGGAGGGTTAAGAGATGAGCAGTTCTTC. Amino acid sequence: CAISEKAGGLRDEQFF.

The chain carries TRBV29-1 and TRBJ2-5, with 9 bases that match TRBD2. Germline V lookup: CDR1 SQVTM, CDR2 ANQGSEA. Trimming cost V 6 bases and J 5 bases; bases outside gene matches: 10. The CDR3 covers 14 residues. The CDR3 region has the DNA TGCAGCGTGAGCGGGGGGACCCTTGGGGAGACCCAGTACTTC. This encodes CSVSGGTLGETQYF. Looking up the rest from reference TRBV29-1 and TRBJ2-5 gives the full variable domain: SAVISQKPSRDICQRGTSLTIQCQVDSQVTMMFWYRQQPGQSLTLIATANQGSEATYESGFVIDKFPISRPNLTFSTLTVSNMSPEDSSIYLCSVSGGTLGETQYFGPGTRLLVL.

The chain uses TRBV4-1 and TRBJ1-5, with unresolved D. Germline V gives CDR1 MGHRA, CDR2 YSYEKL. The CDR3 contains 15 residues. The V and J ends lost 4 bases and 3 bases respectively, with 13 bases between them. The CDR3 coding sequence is TGCGCCAGCAGCCCGGTTGAGTTGAACAATCAGCCCCAGCATTTT. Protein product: CASSPVELNNQPQHF.

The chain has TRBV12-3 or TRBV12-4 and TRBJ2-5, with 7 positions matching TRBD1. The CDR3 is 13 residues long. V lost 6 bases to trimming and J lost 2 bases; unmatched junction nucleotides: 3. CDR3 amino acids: CASRPQGQETQYF. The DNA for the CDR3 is TGTGCCAGCAGGCCACAGGGGCAAGAGACCCAGTACTTC.

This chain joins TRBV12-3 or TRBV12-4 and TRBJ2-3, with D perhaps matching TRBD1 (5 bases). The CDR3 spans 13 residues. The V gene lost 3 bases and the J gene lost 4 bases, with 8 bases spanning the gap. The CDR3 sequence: CASSLKGPDTQYF. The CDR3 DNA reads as TGTGCCAGCAGTTTGAAGGGGCCAGATACGCAGTATTTT.

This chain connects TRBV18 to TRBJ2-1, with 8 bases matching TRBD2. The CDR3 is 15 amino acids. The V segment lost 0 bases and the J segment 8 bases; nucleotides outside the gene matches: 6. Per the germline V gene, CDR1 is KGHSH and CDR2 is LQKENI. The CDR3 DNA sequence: TGTGCCAGCTCACCACCCTCACTAGCGGAACATGAGCAGTTCTTC. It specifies CASSPPSLAEHEQFF.

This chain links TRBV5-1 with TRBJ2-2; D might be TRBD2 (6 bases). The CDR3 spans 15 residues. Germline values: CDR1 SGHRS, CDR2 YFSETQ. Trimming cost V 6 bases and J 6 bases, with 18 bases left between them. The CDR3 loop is CASIPGPSGAGELFF. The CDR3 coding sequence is TGCGCCAGCATCCCCGGACCGTCGGGGGCCGGGGAGCTGTTTTTT.

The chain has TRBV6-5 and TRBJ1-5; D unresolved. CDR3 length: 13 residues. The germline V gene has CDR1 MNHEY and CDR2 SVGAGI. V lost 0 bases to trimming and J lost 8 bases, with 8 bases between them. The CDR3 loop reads CASSYSSGEPQHF. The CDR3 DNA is TGTGCCAGCAGTTACTCGAGCGGGGAGCCCCAGCATTTT.

The CDR3 coding sequence is TGTGCCACCAGTGATAGCCAGGGCACTGAAGCTTTCTTT. Its protein is CATSDSQGTEAFF. The chain links TRBV24-1 to TRBJ1-1, with D possibly matching TRBD1 (5 bases). Germline V gene data show CDR1 as KGHDR and CDR2 as SFDVKD. The CDR3 extends over 13 amino acids. The germline V and J ends were trimmed by 3 bases and 4 bases, with 8 bases remaining between them.

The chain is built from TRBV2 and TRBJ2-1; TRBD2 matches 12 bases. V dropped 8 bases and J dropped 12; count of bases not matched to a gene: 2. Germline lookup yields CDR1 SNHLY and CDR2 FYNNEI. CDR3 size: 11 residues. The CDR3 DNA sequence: TGTGCCAGCTTACTAGCGGGGGGGCAGTTCTTC. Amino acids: CASLLAGGQFF. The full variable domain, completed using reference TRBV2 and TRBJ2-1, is EPEVTQTPSHQVTQMGQEVILRCVPISNHLYFYWYRQILGQKVEFLVSFYNNEISEKSEIFDDQFSVERPDGSNFTLKIRSTKLEDSAMYFCASLLAGGQFFGPGTRLTVL.

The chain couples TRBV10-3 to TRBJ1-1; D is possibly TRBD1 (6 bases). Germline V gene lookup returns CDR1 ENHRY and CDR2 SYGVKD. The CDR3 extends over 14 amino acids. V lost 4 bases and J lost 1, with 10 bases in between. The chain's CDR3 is CAISARGRNTEAFF. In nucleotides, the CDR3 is TGTGCCATCAGTGCCAGGGGACGGAACACTGAAGCTTTCTTT.

The CDR3 here is CAWRAGQNQPQHF. Written as DNA, the CDR3 is TGTGCCTGGCGTGCGGGTCAGAATCAGCCCCAGCATTTT. This chain connects TRBV30 to TRBJ1-5, with D uncertain. CDR3 size: 13 residues. Germline CDR1 and CDR2: GTSNPN and SVGIG (reference sequence). V lost 5 bases, J lost 4 bases, and 12 bases lay in between.

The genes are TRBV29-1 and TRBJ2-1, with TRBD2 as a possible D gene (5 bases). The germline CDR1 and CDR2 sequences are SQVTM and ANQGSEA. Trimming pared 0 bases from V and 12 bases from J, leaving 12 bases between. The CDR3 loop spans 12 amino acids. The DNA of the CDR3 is TGCAGCGTTGAAGAGGAGGCGGCCCCGCAGTTCTTC. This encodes CSVEEEAAPQFF.

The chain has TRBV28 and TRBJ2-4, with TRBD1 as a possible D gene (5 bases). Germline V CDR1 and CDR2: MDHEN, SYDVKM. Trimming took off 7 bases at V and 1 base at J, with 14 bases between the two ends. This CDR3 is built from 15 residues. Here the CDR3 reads CASTQGARAKNIQYF. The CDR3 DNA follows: TGTGCCAGCACCCAAGGGGCGCGGGCCAAAAACATTCAGTACTTC.

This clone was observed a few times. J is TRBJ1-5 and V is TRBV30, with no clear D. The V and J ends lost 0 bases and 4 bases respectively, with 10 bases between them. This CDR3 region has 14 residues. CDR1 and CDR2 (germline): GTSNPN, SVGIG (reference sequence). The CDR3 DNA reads TGTGCCTGGAGTGTACAGACACCTAATCAGCCCCAGCATTTT. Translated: CAWSVQTPNQPQHF. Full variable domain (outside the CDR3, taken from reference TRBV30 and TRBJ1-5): SQTIHQWPATLVQPVGSPLSLECTVEGTSNPNLYWYRQAAGRGLQLLFYSVGIGQISSEVPQNLSASRPQDRQFILSSKKLLLSDSGFYLCAWSVQTPNQPQHFGDGTRLSIL.

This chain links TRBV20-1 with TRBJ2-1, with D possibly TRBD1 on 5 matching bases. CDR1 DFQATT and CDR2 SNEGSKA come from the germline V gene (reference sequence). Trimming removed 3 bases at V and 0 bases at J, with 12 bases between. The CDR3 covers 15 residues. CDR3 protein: CSASRTRSSYNEQFF. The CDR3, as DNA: TGCAGTGCTAGTAGGACACGGAGCTCCTACAATGAGCAGTTCTTC.

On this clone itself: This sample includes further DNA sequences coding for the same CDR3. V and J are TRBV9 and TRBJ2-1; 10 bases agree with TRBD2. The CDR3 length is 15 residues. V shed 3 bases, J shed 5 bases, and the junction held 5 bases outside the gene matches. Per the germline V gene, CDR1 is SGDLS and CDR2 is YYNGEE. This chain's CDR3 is CASSAGLAEHNEQFF. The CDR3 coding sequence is TGTGCCAGCAGCGCAGGACTAGCGGAGCACAATGAGCAGTTCTTC. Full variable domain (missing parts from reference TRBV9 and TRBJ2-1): DSGVTQTPKHLITATGQRVTLRCSPRSGDLSVYWYQQSLDQGLQFLIQYYNGEERAKGNILERFSAQQFPDLHSELNLSSLELGDSALYFCASSAGLAEHNEQFFGPGTRLTVL.

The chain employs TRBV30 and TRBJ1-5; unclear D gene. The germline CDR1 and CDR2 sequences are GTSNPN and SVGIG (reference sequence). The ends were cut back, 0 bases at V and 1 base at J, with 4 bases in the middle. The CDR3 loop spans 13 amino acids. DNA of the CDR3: TGTGCCTGGAGTGTCGGGAGCAATCAGCCCCAGCATTTT. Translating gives CAWSVGSNQPQHF. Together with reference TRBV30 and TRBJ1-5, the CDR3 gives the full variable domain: SQTIHQWPATLVQPVGSPLSLECTVEGTSNPNLYWYRQAAGRGLQLLFYSVGIGQISSEVPQNLSASRPQDRQFILSSKKLLLSDSGFYLCAWSVGSNQPQHFGDGTRLSIL.

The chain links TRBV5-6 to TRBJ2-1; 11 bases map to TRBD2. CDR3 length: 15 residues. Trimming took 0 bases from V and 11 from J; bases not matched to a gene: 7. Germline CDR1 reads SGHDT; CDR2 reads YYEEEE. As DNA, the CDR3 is TGTGCCAGCAGCTTGGCCGGGACTAGCGGCCAAAAGCAGTTCTTC. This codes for CASSLAGTSGQKQFF.

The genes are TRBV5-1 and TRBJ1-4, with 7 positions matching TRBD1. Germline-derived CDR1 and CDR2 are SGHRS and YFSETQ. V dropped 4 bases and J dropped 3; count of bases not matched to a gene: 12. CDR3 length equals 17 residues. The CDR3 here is CASSPGQPQFANEKLFF. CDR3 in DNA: TGCGCCAGCAGCCCGGGACAGCCCCAGTTCGCTAATGAAAAACTGTTTTTT.

The CDR3, as DNA: TGTGCCAGCAGTCCCTTGGGGGGGGCGAATCAGCCCCAGCATTTT. Translating gives CASSPLGGANQPQHF. The V call is TRBV28, the J call TRBJ1-5, with TRBD1 as a possible D gene (6 bases). CDR1 and CDR2 (germline): MDHEN, SYDVKM. V lost 5 bases, J lost 4 bases, and 15 bases lay in between. The CDR3 length is 15 residues. The variable domain in full, completed from reference TRBV28 and TRBJ1-5, reads DVKVTQSSRYLVKRTGEKVFLECVQDMDHENMFWYRQDPGLGLRLIYFSYDVKMKEKGDIPEGYSVSREKKERFSLILESASTNQTSMYLCASSPLGGANQPQHFGDGTRLSIL.

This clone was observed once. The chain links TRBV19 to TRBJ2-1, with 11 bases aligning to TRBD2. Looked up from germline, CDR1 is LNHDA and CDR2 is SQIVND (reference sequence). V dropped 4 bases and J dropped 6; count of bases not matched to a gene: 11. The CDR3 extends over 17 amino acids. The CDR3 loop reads CASSKILLAGEGNEQFF. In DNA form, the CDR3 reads TGTGCCAGTAGTAAGATCCTACTAGCGGGAGAGGGCAATGAGCAGTTCTTC.